These 28 T cell receptor beta chains were all obtained from the same sample, sequenced in a study of T-cell memory formation after mild COVID-19 (dated by TCRdb to about 2021). Library preparation was by 5' RACE. Sequenced on an Illumina NovaSeq 6000. TCRdb cleaned the public reads at Q25 with fastp, built clones with MiXCR and kept in-frame beta chains. One record per CDR3 amino acid sequence lists the most common genes and DNA. This sample gives some 160,000 distinct CDR3 sequences in total; roughly 28% of them show up just once. The ten largest account for around 11% of the sample. Sample: PBMCs or a T cell subset sorted from them (not recorded which). These receptors were collected from an adult woman who had mild COVID-19 (a few samples of this study predate the infection). The sample titles of this study are shuffled in the database, so cell type and time point are left out; the donor was told from shared clones.

Only a few counts were recorded for this clonotype. The rearrangement joins TRBV29-1 to TRBJ1-2, with TRBD1 as a possible D gene (5 bases). CDR3 length: 13 amino acids. Germline values: CDR1 SQVTM, CDR2 ANQGSEA. The V gene lost 4 bases and the J gene lost 3 bases, with 12 bases spanning the gap. CDR3 sequence (DNA): TGCAGCGTTGCTTTGGGGACTTACTATGGCTACACCTTC. Protein sequence: CSVALGTYYGYTF.

A remark on this clonotype: An end of the junction does not agree with germline; a read error may underlie this. The V gene is TRBV7-8, the J gene TRBJ2-7; weak D call: TRBD1 (5 bases). Germline values: CDR1 SGHVS, CDR2 FQNEAQ. The CDR3 has 15 residues. CDR3: CARSLGIQGGYEQYF. In nucleotides, the CDR3 is TGTGCCAGGAGCTTAGGTATTCAGGGCGGCTACGAGCAGTACTTC.

This clonotype was recorded a few times. The gene calls are TRBV20-1 and TRBJ2-7, with a tentative D call TRBD1 (5 bases). V lost 4 bases to trimming and J lost 1 base, with 14 bases between them. CDR3 length: 14 residues. The germline CDR1 and CDR2 sequences are DFQATT and SNEGSKA (reference sequence). CDR3 DNA sequence: TGCAGTGCTACGCCCCTCACAGGTTCCTACGAGCAGTACTTC. Its translation: CSATPLTGSYEQYF.

The gene calls are TRBV7-2 and TRBJ2-1; D possibly corresponds to TRBD2 (5 bases). The CDR3 sequence is 15 residues long. Trimming left V 6 bases short and J 4 bases short, with 16 bases between. Per germline, CDR1 SGHTA and CDR2 FQGNSA. CDR3 region: CASRSEGWGYNEQFF. CDR3 nucleotide sequence: TGTGCCAGCAGATCCGAGGGTTGGGGATACAATGAGCAGTTCTTC.

The chain uses TRBV19 and TRBJ1-1; no firm D call. Germline V CDR1 and CDR2: LNHDA, SQIVND (reference sequence). The V end lost 0 bases, the J end lost 5 bases, and 7 bases lay between the germline ends. CDR3 length: 13 residues. The chain's CDR3 is CASSIDRGTEAFF. Here the CDR3 DNA reads TGTGCCAGTAGTATAGACAGAGGGACTGAAGCTTTCTTT. The whole variable domain, filled in from reference TRBV19 and TRBJ1-1, reads DGGITQSPKYLFRKEGQNVTLSCEQNLNHDAMYWYRQDPGQGLRLIYYSQIVNDFQKGDIAEGYSVSREKKESFPLTVTSAQKNPTAFYLCASSIDRGTEAFFGQGTRLTVV.

This clonotype has more than one count but fewer than ten. The rearrangement joins TRBV6-1 to TRBJ2-1; D is undetermined. The V gene's germline CDR1 is MNHNS and CDR2 SASEGT. The CDR3 loop spans 15 amino acids. The ends were cut back, 0 bases at V and 6 bases at J, with 12 bases in the middle. CDR3 coding DNA: TGTGCCAGCAGTGAAGCGCCGAGTTCAGGCAATGAGCAGTTCTTC. This translates into CASSEAPSSGNEQFF.

In its sample, this clonotype was seen once. The chain employs TRBV9 and TRBJ2-5; perhaps TRBD1 as D (6 bases). This CDR3 region has 14 residues. The V end was cut by 0 bases, the J end by 4 bases, with 10 bases between. Germline CDR1 reads SGDLS; CDR2 reads YYNGEE. CDR3 region: CASSVGTVRETQYF. DNA for the CDR3: TGTGCCAGCAGCGTAGGGACAGTTAGAGAGACCCAGTACTTC.

Only a few counts were recorded for this clonotype. V and J are TRBV6-1 and TRBJ2-1; 7 nucleotides agree with TRBD1. CDR3 length: 12 amino acids. V dropped 6 bases and J dropped 5; count of bases not matched to a gene: 1. CDR1 is MNHNS, CDR2 SASEGT, per germline. CDR3 in DNA: TGTGCCAGCAGGACAGGGCACAATGAGCAGTTCTTC. Translation: CASRTGHNEQFF.

This sequence joins TRBV12-3 or TRBV12-4 and TRBJ2-7; D is tentatively TRBD1 or TRBD2 (5 bases each). CDR3 size: 13 residues. V dropped 5 bases and J dropped 2 bases, with 10 bases sitting between them. For the CDR3, the DNA is TGTGCCAGCAGTCGGGACGGAGCCTACGAGCAGTACTTC. It specifies CASSRDGAYEQYF.

The CDR3 sequence is CASSSDRGSYNSPLHF. The CDR3 coding sequence is TGTGCCAGCAGCTCCGACAGGGGAAGCTATAATTCACCCCTCCACTTT. The chain joins TRBV9 to TRBJ1-6; 8 nucleotides align to TRBD1. V lost 4 bases, J lost 3 bases, and 6 bases stayed unmatched. Germline V CDR1 and CDR2: SGDLS, YYNGEE. The CDR3 covers 16 residues. The complete variable domain, with remaining parts taken from reference TRBV9 and TRBJ1-6, reads DSGVTQTPKHLITATGQRVTLRCSPRSGDLSVYWYQQSLDQGLQFLIQYYNGEERAKGNILERFSAQQFPDLHSELNLSSLELGDSALYFCASSSDRGSYNSPLHFGNGTRLTVT.

The V gene is TRBV7-7, the J gene TRBJ2-7; D gene uncertain. The germline gives CDR1 SSHAT, CDR2 FNYEAQ (reference sequence). The CDR3 is made up of 15 amino acids. V was clipped by 6 bases and J by 0 bases, with 15 bases between them. The CDR3 bases are TGTGCCAGCAGGCCCCCCGGACCCACCTCCTACGAGCAGTACTTC. Amino acids: CASRPPGPTSYEQYF.

This chain uses TRBV4-2 with TRBJ2-7, with 8 bases identical to TRBD1. From germline, CDR1 is LGHNA and CDR2 YNFKEQ. V lost 2 bases to trimming and J lost 6 bases; unmatched junction nucleotides: 3. CDR3 length equals 13 residues. The CDR3 DNA sequence: TGTGCCAGCAGCCAACGAACAGGGGGCGAGCAGTACTTC. Its protein product is CASSQRTGGEQYF.

The rearrangement links TRBV11-2 to TRBJ1-1; possibly TRBD1 for D (5 bases). Germline V gene lookup returns CDR1 SGHAT and CDR2 FQNNGV. The CDR3 spans 18 residues. The V end was cut by 0 bases, the J end by 1 base, with 18 bases between. Written as DNA, the CDR3 is TGTGCCAGCAGCTTAGATCATATGGGGCCAGGGACGAACACTGAAGCTTTCTTT. Residues: CASSLDHMGPGTNTEAFF.

The table lists this clonotype with many counts. The V and J genes are TRBV4-2 and TRBJ2-7; 7 bases match TRBD2. This CDR3 is 14 amino acids long. V shed 0 bases, J shed 2 bases, and the junction held 1 base outside the gene matches. CDR1 LGHNA and CDR2 YNFKEQ come from the germline V gene. This CDR3 reads CASSQERETYEQYF. CDR3 bases: TGTGCCAGCAGCCAAGAGCGGGAGACCTACGAGCAGTACTTC.

This clonotype was observed a few times. The gene calls are TRBV7-8 and TRBJ2-5, with TRBD1 identical over 8 bases. Germline CDR1 reads SGHVS; CDR2 reads FQNEAQ. This CDR3 spans 19 amino acids. V lost 1 base, J lost 1 base, and 14 bases stayed unmatched. The DNA of the CDR3 is TGTGCCAGCAGCTTAGGGCGGATCTTTCCGGGACAGGTCCAAGAGACCCAGTACTTC. Protein: CASSLGRIFPGQVQETQYF. Combining the CDR3 with reference TRBV7-8 and TRBJ2-5 gives the whole variable domain GAGVSQSPRYKVAKRGQDVALRCDPISGHVSLFWYQQALGQGPEFLTYFQNEAQLDKSGLPSDRFFAERPEGSVSTLKIQRTQQEDSAVYLCASSLGRIFPGQVQETQYFGPGTRLLVL.

This chain joins TRBV27 and TRBJ2-1; 9 positions agree with TRBD2. Losses at the gene ends were 11 bases for V and 6 bases for J; bases not matched to a gene: 17. Germline V gene sequence: CDR1 MNHEY, CDR2 SMNVEV (reference sequence). This CDR3 is built from 16 residues. CDR3 amino acids: CASTRVGTSSGNEQFF. CDR3 DNA sequence: TGTGCCTCCACTCGCGTCGGGACTAGCTCTGGCAATGAGCAGTTCTTC.

This clonotype was seen more than once but under ten times. This sequence joins TRBV3-1 and TRBJ1-6; D call uncertain. Germline loops: CDR1 LGHDT, CDR2 YNNKEL (reference sequence). This CDR3 region has 15 residues. V gave up 3 bases and J gave up 6 bases, with 12 bases separating them. In DNA form, the CDR3 reads TGTGCCAGCAGCCACGTCGGACTCAGTAATTCACCCCTCCACTTT. Protein sequence: CASSHVGLSNSPLHF.

This clonotype was found once. The chain uses TRBV6-5 and TRBJ2-6, with 7 bases lining up with TRBD1. CDR1 is MNHEY and CDR2 is SVGAGI in the germline V gene. CDR3 size: 16 residues. J gave up 4 bases and V 5 bases, and 8 bases lay outside the gene matches. The CDR3 is CASSLLGGAGANVLTF. CDR3 sequence (DNA): TGTGCCAGCAGTCTCTTAGGGGGCGCCGGGGCCAACGTCCTGACTTTC.

This clonotype was seen a few times. V gene TRBV4-3 combines with J gene TRBJ2-7; 8 bases fit TRBD2. Per germline, CDR1 LGHNA and CDR2 YSLEER. The length of the CDR3 is 15 residues. J was trimmed by 7 bases and V by 4 bases; bases with no gene match: 12. The CDR3 DNA sequence: TGCGCCAGCAGCCGAGGGGCGGGAGGAGCTCGTGAGCAGTACTTC. Amino acids: CASSRGAGGAREQYF.

In DNA, the CDR3 is TGTGCCAGCAGTTTCGATCCATTTGGGACAGAAGATAATTCACCCCTCCACTTT. Its protein product is CASSFDPFGTEDNSPLHF. The rearrangement uses TRBV12-3 or TRBV12-4 and TRBJ1-6; the match to TRBD1 covers 7 bases. V lost 3 bases to trimming and J lost 5 bases; unmatched junction nucleotides: 13. The CDR3 runs 18 residues.

The rearrangement uses TRBV7-2 and TRBJ1-2; D gene ambiguous. The CDR3 consists of 13 residues. Germline values: CDR1 SGHTA, CDR2 FQGNSA. V lost 5 bases and J lost 3, with 10 bases in between. The CDR3 loop reads CASSITGDYGYTF. CDR3 bases: TGTGCCAGCAGCATCACCGGGGACTATGGCTACACCTTC.

V gene TRBV12-3 or TRBV12-4 combines with J gene TRBJ2-6; 8 bases align to TRBD1. The V segment lost 6 bases and the J segment 2 bases; nucleotides outside the gene matches: 6. The CDR3 runs 16 residues. CDR3 protein: CASRHPGGAGANVLTF. DNA of the CDR3: TGTGCCAGCAGGCACCCAGGGGGCGCTGGGGCCAACGTCCTGACTTTC.

This clonotype came up a few times. The chain joins TRBV9 to TRBJ2-1; 10 nucleotides agree with TRBD2. The CDR3 spans 15 residues. Germline CDR1 and CDR2: SGDLS and YYNGEE. The V gene end was trimmed by 4 bases and the J gene end by 7 bases; junction bases not matched to a gene: 8. CDR3 coding DNA: TGTGCCAGCAGCCAGAGCGGGAGGGCATGGAATGAGCAGTTCTTC. Translated: CASSQSGRAWNEQFF.

The rearrangement uses TRBV4-1 and TRBJ2-1; D not certain. The germline V and J ends were trimmed by 1 base and 2 bases, with 9 bases remaining between them. In germline, CDR1 is MGHRA, CDR2 YSYEKL. This CDR3 is built from 15 residues. The CDR3 loop reads CASSQARMTYNEQFF. CDR3 DNA: TGCGCCAGCAGCCAAGCCCGGATGACCTACAATGAGCAGTTCTTC.

This clonotype has a handful of counts. The genes are TRBV15 and TRBJ2-4, with a tentative D call TRBD1 (6 bases). Germline V gene data show CDR1 as LNHNV and CDR2 as YYDKDF (reference sequence). The CDR3 consists of 14 residues. Trimming pared 3 bases from V and 7 bases from J, leaving 13 bases between. The DNA for the CDR3 is TGTGCCACCAGCAGTGAAACAGGGTCCAACATTCAGTACTTC. It is translated as CATSSETGSNIQYF.

This clonotype was detected only once. The rearrangement joins TRBV5-6 to TRBJ1-2; tentative D call: TRBD1 (6 bases). Trimming took 0 bases from V and 1 from J, leaving 13 bases between them. Germline assignment: CDR1 SGHDT and CDR2 YYEEEE. The CDR3 spans 16 residues. CDR3 sequence reads: CASSLEGGRSNYGYTF. DNA for the CDR3: TGTGCCAGCAGCTTGGAGGGGGGGAGGAGTAACTATGGCTACACCTTC.

V gene TRBV3-1 combines with J gene TRBJ1-1; maybe TRBD1 (6 bases). The V gene's germline CDR1 is LGHDT and CDR2 YNNKEL (reference sequence). V lost 0 bases and J 2 bases, leaving 16 bases between the germline ends. The CDR3 is 17 amino acids. CDR3 DNA sequence: TGTGCCAGCAGCCAAGACACGACCGGACAGAGAAACACTGAAGCTTTCTTT. Encoded protein: CASSQDTTGQRNTEAFF.

The chain recombines TRBV12-3 or TRBV12-4 with TRBJ2-5; possibly TRBD1 for D (5 bases). Trimming stripped 1 base from V and 4 bases from J, with 16 bases between. The CDR3 extends over 16 amino acids. CDR3 in DNA: TGTGCCAGCAGTTTAGTAGGCAGGGAAATTCGAGAGACCCAGTACTTC. This encodes CASSLVGREIRETQYF.